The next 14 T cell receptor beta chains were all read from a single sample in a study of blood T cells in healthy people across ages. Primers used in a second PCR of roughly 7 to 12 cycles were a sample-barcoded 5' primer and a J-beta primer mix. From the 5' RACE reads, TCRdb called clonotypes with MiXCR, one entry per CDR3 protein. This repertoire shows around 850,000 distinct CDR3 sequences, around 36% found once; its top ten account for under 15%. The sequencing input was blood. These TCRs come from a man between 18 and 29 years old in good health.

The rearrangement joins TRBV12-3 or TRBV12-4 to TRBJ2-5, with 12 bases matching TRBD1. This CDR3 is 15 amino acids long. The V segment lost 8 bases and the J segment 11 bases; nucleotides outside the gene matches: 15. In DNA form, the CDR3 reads TGTGCCAGCGAATCGGGACAGGGGGCGCGGAATGAGCAGTACTTC. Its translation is CASESGQGARNEQYF.

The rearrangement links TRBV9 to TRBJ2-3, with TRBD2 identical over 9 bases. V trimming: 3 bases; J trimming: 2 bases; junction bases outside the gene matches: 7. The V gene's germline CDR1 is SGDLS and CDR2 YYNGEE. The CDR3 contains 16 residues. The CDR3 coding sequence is TGTGCCAGCAGCGCGCGAGCGGGGGGACCCACAGATACGCAGTATTTT. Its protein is CASSARAGGPTDTQYF.

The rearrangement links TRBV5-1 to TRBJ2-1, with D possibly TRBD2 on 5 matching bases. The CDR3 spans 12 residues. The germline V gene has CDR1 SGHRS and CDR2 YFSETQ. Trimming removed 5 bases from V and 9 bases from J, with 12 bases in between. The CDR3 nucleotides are TGCGCCAGCAGTCAGACTGAGGGTGAGCAGTTCTTC. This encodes CASSQTEGEQFF.

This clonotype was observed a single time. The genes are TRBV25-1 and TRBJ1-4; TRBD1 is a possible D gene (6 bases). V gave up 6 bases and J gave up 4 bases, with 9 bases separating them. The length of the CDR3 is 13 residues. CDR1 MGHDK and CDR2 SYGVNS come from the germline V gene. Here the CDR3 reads CASRGGLNEKLFF. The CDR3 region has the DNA TGTGCCAGCAGGGGGGGGCTTAATGAAAAACTGTTTTTT.

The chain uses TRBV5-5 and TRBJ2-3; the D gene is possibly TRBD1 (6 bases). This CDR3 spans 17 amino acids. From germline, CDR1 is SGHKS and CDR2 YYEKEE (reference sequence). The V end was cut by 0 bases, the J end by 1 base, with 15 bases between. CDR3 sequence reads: CASSLVTGGARTDTQYF. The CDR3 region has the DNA TGTGCCAGCAGCTTGGTGACAGGTGGGGCACGCACAGATACGCAGTATTTT.

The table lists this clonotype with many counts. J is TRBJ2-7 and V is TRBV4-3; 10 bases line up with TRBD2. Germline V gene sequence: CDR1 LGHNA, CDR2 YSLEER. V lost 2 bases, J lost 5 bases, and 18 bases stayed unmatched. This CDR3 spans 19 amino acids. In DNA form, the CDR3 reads TGCGCCAGCAGCCAACCTCCCTATTTAGCGGGGGGCATTTTCGACGAGCAGTACTTC. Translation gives CASSQPPYLAGGIFDEQYF.

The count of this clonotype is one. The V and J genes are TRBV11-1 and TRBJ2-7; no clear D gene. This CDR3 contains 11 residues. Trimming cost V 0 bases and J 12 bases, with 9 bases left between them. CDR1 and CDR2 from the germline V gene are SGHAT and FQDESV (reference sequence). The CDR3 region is CASSLAETRYF. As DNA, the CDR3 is TGTGCCAGCAGCTTAGCGGAGACCCGGTACTTC.

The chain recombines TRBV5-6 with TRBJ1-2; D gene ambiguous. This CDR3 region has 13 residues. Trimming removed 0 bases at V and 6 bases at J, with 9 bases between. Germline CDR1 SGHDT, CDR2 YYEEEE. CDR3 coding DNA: TGTGCCAGCAGCTTGGGATCGGTGGATGGCTACACCTTC. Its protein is CASSLGSVDGYTF.

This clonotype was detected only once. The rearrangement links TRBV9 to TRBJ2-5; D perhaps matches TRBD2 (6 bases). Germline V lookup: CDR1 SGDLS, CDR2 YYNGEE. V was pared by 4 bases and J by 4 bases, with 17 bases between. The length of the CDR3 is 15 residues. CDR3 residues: CASSFAGFQGETQYF. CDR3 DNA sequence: TGTGCCAGCAGCTTCGCGGGGTTCCAGGGAGAGACCCAGTACTTC.

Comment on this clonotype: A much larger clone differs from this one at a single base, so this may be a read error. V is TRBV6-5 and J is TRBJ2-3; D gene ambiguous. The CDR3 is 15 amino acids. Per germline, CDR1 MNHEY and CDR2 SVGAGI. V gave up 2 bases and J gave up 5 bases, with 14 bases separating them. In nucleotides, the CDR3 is TGTGCCAGCAGTTACAGCCGGGCGTTGAGAGATACGCAGTATTTT. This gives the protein CASSYSRALRDTQYF.

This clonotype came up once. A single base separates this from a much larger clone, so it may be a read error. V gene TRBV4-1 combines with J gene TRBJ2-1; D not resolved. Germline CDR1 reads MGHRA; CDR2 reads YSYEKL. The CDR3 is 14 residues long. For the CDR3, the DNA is TGCGCCGGCAGCCAAGAGTCTAATGACGATGAGCAGTTCTTC. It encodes CAGSQESNDDEQFF.

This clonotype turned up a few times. CDR3 sequence reads: CASSIRQAGELFF. In nucleotides, the CDR3 is TGTGCCAGCAGTATTCGACAGGCCGGGGAGCTGTTTTTT. The V and J genes are TRBV12-3 or TRBV12-4 and TRBJ2-2, with D perhaps matching TRBD1 (6 bases). V lost 5 bases and J 6 bases, leaving 10 bases between the germline ends. The CDR3 runs 13 residues.

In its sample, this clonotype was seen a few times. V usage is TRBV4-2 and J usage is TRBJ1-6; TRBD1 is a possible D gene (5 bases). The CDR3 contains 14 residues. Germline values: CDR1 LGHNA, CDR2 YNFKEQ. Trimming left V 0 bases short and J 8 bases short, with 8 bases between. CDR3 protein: CASSQDAGHSPLHF. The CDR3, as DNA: TGTGCCAGCAGCCAAGATGCAGGGCATTCACCCCTCCACTTT.

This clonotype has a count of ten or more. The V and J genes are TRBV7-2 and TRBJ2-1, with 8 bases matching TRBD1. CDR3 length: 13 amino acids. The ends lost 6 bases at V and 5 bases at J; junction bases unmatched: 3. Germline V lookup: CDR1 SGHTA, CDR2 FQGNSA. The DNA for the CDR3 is TGTGCCAGCAGGACAGGGGTAAACAATGAGCAGTTCTTC. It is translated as CASRTGVNNEQFF.